The entry below gives a single T cell receptor (beta chain) sequence along with its context. The target of this receptor is not known. Base quality data are lacking; no much larger clone is found one base away. The data stem from a study of control samples from healthy donors and cancer patients (dated by TCRdb to the early 2020s). In the germline V gene, CDR1 corresponds to SGHRS and CDR2 to YFSETQ. The junction shows trimming of 4 bases on V and 2 bases on J, plus 18 bases between the germline ends. The CDR3 starts with the cysteine, ends with the phenylalanine, and has 16 residues. Only CDR3 DNA is held: 48 bases, read in frame from base 1. Libraries were prepared through the immunoSEQ multiplex PCR assay. TCRdb retrieved this table from immuneACCESS and kept in-frame rearrangements only. Not all clones are present; in checked studies, unresolved V genes account for under half, and no reason is known for the remainder. In all, the sample holds about 120,000 clones, and around 91% of those were seen once. In total, the top ten clones hold about 1% of the sample.

Sequencing was done on a sample of PBMCs. The sequence derives from a woman aged 50 to 60 with colorectal cancer. The chain couples TRBV5-1 to TRBJ1-1; TRBD1 is a possible D gene, resting on 6 matching bases. The CDR3 corresponds to CASSPGPQGSNTEAFF. The DNA reads TGCGCCAGCAGCCCCGGGCCCCAGGGGAGTAACACTGAAGCTTTCTTT.